This T cell receptor beta chain was observed in a study of shared clonotypes between healthy human individuals. As regards this clone: No antigen is known for it.

Findings and limits, study-wide: With a few donors compared, about 5.2% of naive CD4 clonotypes were shared. Among donors, the sharing of clonotypes was expected to be influenced by sequencing depth.

CD45RO-negative CD8 cells positively selected for CCR7 made up the naive population, which excluded terminally differentiated effector memory CD45RA+ cells. Those who donated, Caucasian adults without exception, all lived in Nashville, Tennessee. With V trimmed by 4 bases and J by 2 bases, 11 bases remained unmatched. CDR3 length: 16 amino acids. Germline CDR1 and CDR2: SEHNR and FQNEAQ (reference sequence). Sorted-subset replicate PCR reactions contained 200 ng DNA, corresponding to about 30,000 T cell genomes. Method: immunoSEQ multiplex PCR; TCRdb's copy keeps in-frame clones and lacks some. The data show approximately 2,000,000 clones, 93% seen once.

This sequence originates from a man aged 18 to 30 in good health. Some clones in this sample may be carry-over from other donors' samples. J is TRBJ2-7 and V is TRBV7-9; 7 nucleotides align to TRBD1. The source material was naive CD8+ T cells from PBMCs. CDR3 coding DNA: TGTGCCAGCAGCTGGGCCATCTCACAGGGGACCTACGAGCAGTACTTC. Its translation is CASSWAISQGTYEQYF.